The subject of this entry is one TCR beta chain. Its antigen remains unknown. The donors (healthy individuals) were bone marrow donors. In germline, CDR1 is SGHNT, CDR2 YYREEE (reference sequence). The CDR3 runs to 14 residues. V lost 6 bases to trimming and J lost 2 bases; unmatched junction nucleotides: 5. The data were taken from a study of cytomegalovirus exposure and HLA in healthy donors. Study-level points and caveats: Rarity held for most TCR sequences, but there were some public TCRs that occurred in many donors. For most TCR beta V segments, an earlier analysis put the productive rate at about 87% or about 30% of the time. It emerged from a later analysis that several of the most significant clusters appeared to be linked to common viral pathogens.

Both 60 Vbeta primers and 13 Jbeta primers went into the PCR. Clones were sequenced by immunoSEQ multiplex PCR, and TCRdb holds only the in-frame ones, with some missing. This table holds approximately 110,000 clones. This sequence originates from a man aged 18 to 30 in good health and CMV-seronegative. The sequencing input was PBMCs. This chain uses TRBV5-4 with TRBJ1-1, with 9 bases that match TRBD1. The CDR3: CASTGQGSNTEAFF. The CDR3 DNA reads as TGTGCCAGCACCGGACAGGGGAGTAACACTGAAGCTTTCTTT.